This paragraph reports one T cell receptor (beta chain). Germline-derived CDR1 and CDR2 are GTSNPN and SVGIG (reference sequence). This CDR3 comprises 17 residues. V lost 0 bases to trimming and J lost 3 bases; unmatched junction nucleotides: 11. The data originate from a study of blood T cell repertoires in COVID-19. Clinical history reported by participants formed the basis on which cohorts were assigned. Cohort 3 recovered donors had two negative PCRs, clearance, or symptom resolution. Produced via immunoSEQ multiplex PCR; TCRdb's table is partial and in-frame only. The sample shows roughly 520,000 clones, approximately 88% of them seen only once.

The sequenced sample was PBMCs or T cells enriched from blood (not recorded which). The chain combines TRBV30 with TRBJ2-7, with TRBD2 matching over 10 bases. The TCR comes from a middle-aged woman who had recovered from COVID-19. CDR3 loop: CAWSVKGSGRTLYEQYF. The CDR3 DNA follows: TGTGCCTGGAGTGTAAAGGGTAGCGGGAGGACCCTCTACGAGCAGTACTTC. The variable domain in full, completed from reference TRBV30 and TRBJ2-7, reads SQTIHQWPATLVQPVGSPLSLECTVEGTSNPNLYWYRQAAGRGLQLLFYSVGIGQISSEVPQNLSASRPQDRQFILSSKKLLLSDSGFYLCAWSVKGSGRTLYEQYFGPGTRLTVT.